This T cell receptor beta chain was sequenced during a study of Ad26.COV2.S vaccination and SARS-CoV-2 variants. Background on the study: Donor had been placed in the Ad26.COV2.S arm of the COV1001 trial. Recipients of Ad26.COV2.S got it intramuscularly, once or twice 56 days apart.

Overall study results and limits: It is possible that the TCR breadth and depth analyses underestimated the total T cell responses. Spike-specific TCR breadth in vaccine recipients exceeded that seen in placebo recipients.

V lost 5 bases, J lost 1 base, and 3 bases stayed unmatched. This CDR3 contains 14 residues. Germline-derived CDR1 and CDR2 are SGHTA and FQGTGA. This table comes from immunoSEQ multiplex PCR, and its TCRdb copy is limited to in-frame clones, with some not included. The table records hundreds of thousands of clones, roughly 91% of them present only once. With regard to this clone: The antigen is not known.

Documented treatment: roughly 20 received Ad26.COV2.S at low or high dose, single or two shots; 5 received placebo; per-sample allocation not given. Each sample was drawn 63 days after the first injection (of vaccine or placebo). The chain joins TRBV7-3 to TRBJ2-3, with 7 bases identical to TRBD1. The specimen was peripheral blood, collected in a trial of Ad26.COV2.S vaccine versus placebo. This TCR came from a person between 18 and 59 years old who received the Ad26.COV2.S COVID-19 vaccine or a placebo. DNA of the CDR3: TGTGCCAGCAGCGACAGGGTTGGCACAGATACGCAGTATTTT. Residues: CASSDRVGTDTQYF.